A single sample is the source of the 12 T cell receptor beta chains below, sequenced in a study of T cells in Graves' hyperthyroidism and ophthalmopathy. It was RNA transcripts that yielded the amplified TCR beta CDR3 regions. The HTBI primer set was used in a first-round RT-PCR of the TCR CDR3. TCRdb reprocessed the multiplex PCR reads with MiXCR, giving one entry per CDR3 protein. This table has about 360,000 distinct CDR3 sequences, around 14% appearing once. The sample comprised blood. The origin of the receptors is a woman between 18 and 30 years old with Graves' hyperthyroidism that later progressed to Graves' ophthalmopathy.

This clonotype showed up many times. The CDR3 region is CASSEAEAGGYEQYF. CDR3 nucleotides: TGTGCCAGCAGTGAAGCTGAAGCGGGAGGATACGAGCAGTACTTC. The chain carries TRBV6-1 and TRBJ2-7; TRBD2 matches 9 bases. CDR3 length equals 15 residues. In germline, CDR1 is MNHNS, CDR2 SASEGT. V was clipped by 0 bases and J by 4 bases; unmatched bases: 4.

This clonotype was seen a handful of times. This chain joins TRBV15 and TRBJ2-3, with D uncertain. CDR3 length: 13 residues. Trimming took 1 base from V and 5 from J, leaving 7 bases between them. Germline V gives CDR1 LNHNV, CDR2 YYDKDF (reference sequence). The chain's CDR3 is CATSRGTEDTQYF. CDR3 in DNA: TGTGCCACCAGCAGAGGGACCGAAGATACGCAGTATTTT.

In its sample, this clonotype was seen once. The chain has TRBV28 and TRBJ2-1; perhaps TRBD1 as D (6 bases). Germline V gives CDR1 MDHEN, CDR2 SYDVKM. Trimming removed 8 bases from V and 3 bases from J, with 14 bases in between. This CDR3 is 14 amino acids long. CDR3: CASGTGKVYNEQFF. CDR3 coding DNA: TGTGCCAGCGGCACAGGGAAGGTCTACAATGAGCAGTTCTTC.

Note on this clonotype: Being one base from a much bigger clone, this may be a read error. V is TRBV27 and J is TRBJ2-6; 12 positions agree with TRBD1. CDR1 MNHEY and CDR2 SMNVEV come from the germline V gene (reference sequence). This CDR3 region has 17 residues. Trimming took 2 bases from V and 5 from J; bases not matched to a gene: 4. The chain's CDR3 is CASSLGTGGARANVLTF. The CDR3 bases are TGTGCCAGCAGTTTAGGGACAGGGGGCGCTAGGGCCAACGTCCTGACTTTC.

CDR3 coding DNA: TGTGCCAGCAGCCCCTCGGGGAGGGCGTGCGAGCAGTACTTC. The encoded protein is CASSPSGRACEQYF. The chain is built from TRBV7-2 and TRBJ2-7; 7 bases match TRBD2. CDR1 is SGHTA, CDR2 FQGNSA, per germline. The CDR3 loop spans 14 amino acids. Trimming cost V 5 bases and J 6 bases; bases outside gene matches: 10. Full variable domain (missing parts from reference TRBV7-2 and TRBJ2-7): GAGVSQSPSNKVTEKGKDVELRCDPISGHTALYWYRQSLGQGLEFLIYFQGNSAPDKSGLPSDRFSAERTGGSVSTLTIQRTQQEDSAVYLCASSPSGRACEQYFGPGTRLTVT.

In DNA form, the CDR3 reads TGTGCCAGCAGTGAGACAGGGGGTCGGTATAATTCACCCCTCCACTTT. It specifies CASSETGGRYNSPLHF. The rearrangement uses TRBV6-1 and TRBJ1-6, with 9 bases identical to TRBD1. Germline V lookup: CDR1 MNHNS, CDR2 SASEGT. The CDR3 consists of 16 residues. The V gene end was trimmed by 3 bases and the J gene end by 4 bases; junction bases not matched to a gene: 4.

In this sample, this clonotype turned up many times. The CDR3 DNA follows: TGTGCCAGCAGTTCCGCGGTCGGGGAGCTGTTTTTT. Translation: CASSSAVGELFF. The chain joins TRBV27 to TRBJ2-2; D is unresolved. Germline V gene data show CDR1 as MNHEY and CDR2 as SMNVEV (reference sequence). This CDR3 contains 12 residues. Trimming left V 4 bases short and J 7 bases short, with 7 bases between.

There are many counts of this clonotype. The chain joins TRBV7-2 to TRBJ2-1; TRBD1 or TRBD2 may be the D gene (5 bases each). The CDR3 is made up of 16 amino acids. Trimming cost V 4 bases and J 0 bases, with 13 bases left between them. The germline V gene has CDR1 SGHTA and CDR2 FQGNSA. The CDR3 sequence: CASSSVAGSSYNEQFF. DNA for the CDR3: TGTGCCAGCAGCTCCGTGGCAGGGAGCTCCTACAATGAGCAGTTCTTC.

There are a few counts of this clonotype. This sequence joins TRBV7-2 and TRBJ2-1; 10 nucleotides match TRBD2. There are 16 residues in the CDR3. Germline trimming cut 0 bases from V and 7 bases from J; bases unmatched to any gene: 6. Germline V CDR1 and CDR2: SGHTA, FQGNSA. CDR3 DNA sequence: TGTGCCAGCAGCTTAGCGAGCGGGAGGGCCCGGAATGAGCAGTTCTTC. This gives the protein CASSLASGRARNEQFF.

This clonotype was found many times. The V and J genes are TRBV28 and TRBJ2-5, with TRBD2 as a possible D gene (5 bases). Germline CDR1 and CDR2: MDHEN and SYDVKM. With 3 bases removed from V and 7 bases from J, the gap between germline ends came to 30 bases. The CDR3 spans 19 residues. The CDR3 DNA reads as TGTGCCAGCAGTTTCCCCCCCGCCCCCTCCCGCAGGTTCGGAGGGACCCAGTACTTC. Translation gives CASSFPPAPSRRFGGTQYF.

This clonotype was seen many times. V and J are TRBV20-1 and TRBJ2-1; TRBD2 matches 7 bases. V dropped 1 base and J dropped 5; count of bases not matched to a gene: 11. The V gene's germline CDR1 is DFQATT and CDR2 SNEGSKA (reference sequence). The CDR3 extends over 16 amino acids. DNA of the CDR3: TGCAGTGCTAGAGCCTTGGAGGCGGGAGATCACAATGAGCAGTTCTTC. Translating gives CSARALEAGDHNEQFF.

This clonotype was recorded at least ten times. The rearrangement uses TRBV11-2 and TRBJ2-7; D remains ambiguous. V lost 3 bases and J 4 bases, leaving 13 bases between the germline ends. Germline loops: CDR1 SGHAT, CDR2 FQNNGV. The CDR3 is 14 amino acids. The CDR3 DNA reads as TGTGCCAGCAGCTTGATTAGGGATATGTACGAGCAGTACTTC. The encoded protein is CASSLIRDMYEQYF. Full variable domain (remainder filled in from reference TRBV11-2 and TRBJ2-7): EAGVAQSPRYKIIEKRQSVAFWCNPISGHATLYWYQQILGQGPKLLIQFQNNGVVDDSQLPKDRFSAERLKGVDSTLKIQPAKLEDSAVYLCASSLIRDMYEQYFGPGTRLTVT.